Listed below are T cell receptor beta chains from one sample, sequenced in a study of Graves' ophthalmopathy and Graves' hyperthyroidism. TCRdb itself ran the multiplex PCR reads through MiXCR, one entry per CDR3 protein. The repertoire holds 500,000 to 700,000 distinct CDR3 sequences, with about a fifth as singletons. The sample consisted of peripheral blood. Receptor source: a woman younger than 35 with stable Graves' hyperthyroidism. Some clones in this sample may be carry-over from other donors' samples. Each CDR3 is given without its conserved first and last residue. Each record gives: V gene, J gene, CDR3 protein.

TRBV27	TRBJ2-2	ASSLEGALHGELF
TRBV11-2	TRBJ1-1	ASSFTAGNTEAF
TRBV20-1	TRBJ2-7	SAPREITYEQY
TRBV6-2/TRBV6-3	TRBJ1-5	ASSYSTQGHQPQH
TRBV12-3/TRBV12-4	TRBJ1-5	ASAMGADQPQH
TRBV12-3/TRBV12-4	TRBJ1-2	ASSSADSYYGYT
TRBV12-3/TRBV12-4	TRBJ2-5	ASSLSRNQETQY
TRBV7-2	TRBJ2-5	ASSSQGGVETQY
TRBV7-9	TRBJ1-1	ASSRRDRDTEAF
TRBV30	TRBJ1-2	AWSALDLSYGYT
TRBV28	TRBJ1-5	ASTPGHSNQPQH
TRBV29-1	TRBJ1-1	SVVGWGNTEAF
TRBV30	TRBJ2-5	AWSVGAGGPQETQY
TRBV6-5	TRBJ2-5	ASSYVGGGQETQY
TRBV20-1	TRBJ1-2	SGGYGYT
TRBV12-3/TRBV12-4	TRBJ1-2	ASSLRPHRSS
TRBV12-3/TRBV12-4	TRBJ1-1	ASSLGVPFSTEAF
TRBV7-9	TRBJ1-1	ASSFKGGGGHEAF
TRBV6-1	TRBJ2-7	AKGAGQKVYEQY
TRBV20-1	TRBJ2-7	SSRKSGSGSYEQY
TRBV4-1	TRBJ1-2	ASSQNIRAVYGYT
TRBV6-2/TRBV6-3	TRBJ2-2	ASSQSWTVGPGELF
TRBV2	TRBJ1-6	ASSGTGGYNSPLH
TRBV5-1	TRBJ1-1	ASSAFEQIMNTEAF
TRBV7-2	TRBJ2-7	ASSPNFWQYEQY
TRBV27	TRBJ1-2	ASRSTGTAYGYT
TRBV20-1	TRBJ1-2	SATFDNLIGYT
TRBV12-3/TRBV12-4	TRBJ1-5	ASSPKGQLNQPQH
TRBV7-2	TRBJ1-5	ASSFERNQPQH
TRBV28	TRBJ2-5	ASSQGPPGGETQY
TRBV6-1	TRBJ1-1	ASASGTGGLITEAF
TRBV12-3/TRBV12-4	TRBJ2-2	ASSNPGQGVTGELF
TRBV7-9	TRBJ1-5	ASSADTDQPQH
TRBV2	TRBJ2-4	ASSEGTQGAAKNIQY